This T cell receptor beta chain was recovered during a study of PD-L1 blockade in urothelial cancer. Turning to the study itself: The median number of T cells present in blood samples was around 150,000.

Germline assignment: CDR1 MDHEN and CDR2 SYDVKM. The CDR3 loop spans 14 amino acids. The V end was cut by 6 bases, the J end by 7 bases, with 16 bases between. Clones were read by immunoSEQ multiplex PCR, and TCRdb kept only the in-frame ones, dropping some. The table includes more than 75,000 clones, over 90% detected once. The sample consisted of PBMCs, taken around atezolizumab (anti-PD-L1) treatment. This rearrangement joins TRBV28 to TRBJ1-5, with D possibly TRBD1 on 5 matching bases. This sequence originates from a man in his fifties or sixties with urothelial cancer. CDR3 residues: CASSQVGGSQPQHF. DNA for the CDR3: TGTGCCAGCAGCCAGGTCGGGGGAAGCCAGCCCCAGCATTTT.